This TCR beta chain was sequenced during a study of CD8+ T cells in alopecia areata. Trimming removed 3 bases at V and 5 bases at J, with 11 bases between. The CDR3 sequence is 14 residues long. Germline V gene sequence: CDR1 SGHTA, CDR2 FQGNSA. Extracted RNA was reverse transcribed into cDNA, the sequencing template. TCRdb's table, derived via immunoSEQ multiplex PCR, lists solely in-frame clones and lacks some. The sample carries 200,000 to 250,000 clones, about 50% recorded once. Treatment indicated: oral pan-JAK inhibitor, 5-10 mg twice daily. The rearrangement joins TRBV7-2 to TRBJ2-1; D is unresolved. The source material was CD4+ T cells sorted from blood, sampled at week 4, from a patient treated with tofacitinib. This sequence originates from a human donor with alopecia areata. The chain's CDR3 is CASSLSLTDNEQFF. The CDR3 bases are TGTGCCAGCAGCTTGTCACTGACGGACAATGAGCAGTTCTTC. Full variable domain (remainder filled in from reference TRBV7-2 and TRBJ2-1): GAGVSQSPSNKVTEKGKDVELRCDPISGHTALYWYRQSLGQGLEFLIYFQGNSAPDKSGLPSDRFSAERTGGSVSTLTIQRTQQEDSAVYLCASSLSLTDNEQFFGPGTRLTVL.